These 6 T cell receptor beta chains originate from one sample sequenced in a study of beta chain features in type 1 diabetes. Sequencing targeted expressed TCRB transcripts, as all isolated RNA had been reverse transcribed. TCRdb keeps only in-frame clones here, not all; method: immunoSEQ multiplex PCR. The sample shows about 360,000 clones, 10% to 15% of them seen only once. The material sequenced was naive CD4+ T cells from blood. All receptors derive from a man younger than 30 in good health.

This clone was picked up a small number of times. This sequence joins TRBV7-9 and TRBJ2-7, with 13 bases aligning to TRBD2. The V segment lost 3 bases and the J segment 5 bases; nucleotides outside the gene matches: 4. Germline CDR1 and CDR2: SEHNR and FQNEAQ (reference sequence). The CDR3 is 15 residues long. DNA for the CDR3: TGTGCCAGCAGCTTGGTGGGACTAGCGGGAAACGAGCAGTACTTC. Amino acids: CASSLVGLAGNEQYF. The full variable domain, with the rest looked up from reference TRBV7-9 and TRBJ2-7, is DTGVSQNPRHKITKRGQNVTFRCDPISEHNRLYWYRQTLGQGPEFLTYFQNEAQLEKSRLLSDRFSAERPKGSFSTLEIQRTEQGDSAMYLCASSLVGLAGNEQYFGPGTRLTVT.

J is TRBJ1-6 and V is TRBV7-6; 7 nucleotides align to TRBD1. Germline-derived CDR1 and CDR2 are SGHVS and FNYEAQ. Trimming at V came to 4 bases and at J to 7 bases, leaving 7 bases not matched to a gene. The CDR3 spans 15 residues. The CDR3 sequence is CASSSDRPFNSPLHF. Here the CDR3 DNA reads TGTGCCAGCAGCTCGGACAGGCCCTTCAATTCACCCCTCCACTTT.

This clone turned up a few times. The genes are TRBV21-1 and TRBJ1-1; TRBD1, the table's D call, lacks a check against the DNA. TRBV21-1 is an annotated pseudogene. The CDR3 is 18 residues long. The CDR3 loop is CASSKKNRGGQNRTEAFF. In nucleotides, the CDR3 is TGTGCCAGCAGCAAAAAAAATCGTGGGGGACAGAATAGGACTGAAGCTTTCTTT.

The CDR3 loop is CASSVRQGAREGEKLFF. CDR3 sequence (DNA): TGTGCCAGCAGCGTGCGACAGGGGGCGAGAGAAGGTGAAAAACTGTTTTTT. The genes are TRBV9 and TRBJ1-4, with 10 bases matching TRBD1. Germline trimming cut 2 bases from V and 7 bases from J; bases unmatched to any gene: 11. This CDR3 contains 17 residues. CDR1 and CDR2 from the germline V gene are SGDLS and YYNGEE.

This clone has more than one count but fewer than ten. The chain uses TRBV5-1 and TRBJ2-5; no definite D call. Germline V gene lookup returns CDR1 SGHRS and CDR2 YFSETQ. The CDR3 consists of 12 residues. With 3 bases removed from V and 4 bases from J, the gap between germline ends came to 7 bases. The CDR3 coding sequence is TGCGCCAGCAGCTCTAAGAGAGAGACCCAGTACTTC. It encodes CASSSKRETQYF.

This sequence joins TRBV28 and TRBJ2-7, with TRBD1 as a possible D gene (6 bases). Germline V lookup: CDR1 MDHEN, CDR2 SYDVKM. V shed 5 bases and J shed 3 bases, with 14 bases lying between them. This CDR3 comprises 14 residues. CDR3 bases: TGTGCCAGCAGTGAATCCCGCAGGGGCTACGAGCAGTACTTC. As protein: CASSESRRGYEQYF. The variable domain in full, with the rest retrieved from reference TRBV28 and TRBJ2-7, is DVKVTQSSRYLVKRTGEKVFLECVQDMDHENMFWYRQDPGLGLRLIYFSYDVKMKEKGDIPEGYSVSREKKERFSLILESASTNQTSMYLCASSESRRGYEQYFGPGTRLTVT.